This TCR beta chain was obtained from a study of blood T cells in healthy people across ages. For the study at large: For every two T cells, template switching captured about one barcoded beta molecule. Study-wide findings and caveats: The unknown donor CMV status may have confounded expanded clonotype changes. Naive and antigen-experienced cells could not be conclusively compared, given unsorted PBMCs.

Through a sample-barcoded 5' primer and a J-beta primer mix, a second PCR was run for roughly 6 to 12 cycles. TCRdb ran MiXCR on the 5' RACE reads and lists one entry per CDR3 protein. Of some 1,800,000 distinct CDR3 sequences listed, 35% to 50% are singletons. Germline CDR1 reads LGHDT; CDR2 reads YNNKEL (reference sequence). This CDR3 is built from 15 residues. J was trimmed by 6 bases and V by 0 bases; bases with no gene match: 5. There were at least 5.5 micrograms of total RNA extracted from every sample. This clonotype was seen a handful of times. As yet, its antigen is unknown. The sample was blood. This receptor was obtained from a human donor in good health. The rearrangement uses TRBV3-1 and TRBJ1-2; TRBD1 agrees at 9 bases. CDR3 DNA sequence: TGTGCCAGCAGCCAAGATAACAGGGGGCTAGATGGCTACACCTTC. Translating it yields CASSQDNRGLDGYTF.